This T cell receptor beta chain was documented in a study of yellow fever vaccine responses in identical twins listed by TCRdb under 2018. Broadly, across the study: In the study, vaccine-responding T cell clones were precisely tracked in identical twins.

The CDR3 starts with the cysteine, ends with the phenylalanine, and has 14 residues. The retained sequence is limited to the CDR3, 42 bases, with the frame set at the first base. Germline trimming amounts to 5 bases on V and 2 bases on J, with 2 as the count of junction bases outside the gene matches. CDR1 and CDR2, looked up from the germline V gene (reference sequence), are SEHNR and FQNEAQ. The library was produced with RT-PCR. The run used an Illumina HiSeq 2500. TCRdb reran the public reads through fastp at Q25 and MiXCR, keeping productive beta chains. Rows with one shared CDR3 protein collapse into an entry with the most common genes and DNA. This sample comprises 15,000 to 20,000 distinct CDR3 sequences, roughly 80% of them detected only once. The ten biggest clones cover about 1.7% of the sample. The investigation overall reported the following: The authors reported that the T cell response to vaccination in identical twins appeared partly convergent and partly personalized.

Remarks on this clonotype: It lacks a known antigen. No quality values exist for individual bases; no much larger clone is one base distant.

This clonotype originated in a woman under 30 who received the yellow fever vaccine. Donor details come from another sample of the same person, matched by shared clones. The source material was T cells from blood (PBMCs), unsorted or a sorted subset (not recorded which), sampled before or after yellow fever vaccination (not recorded which). The chain couples TRBV7-9 to TRBJ2-7; the junction holds 11 bases that match TRBD2. The nucleotide sequence reads as follows: TGTGCCAGCAGCGCACTAGCGGGGGCCTACGAGCAGTACTTC. Its protein is CASSALAGAYEQYF.